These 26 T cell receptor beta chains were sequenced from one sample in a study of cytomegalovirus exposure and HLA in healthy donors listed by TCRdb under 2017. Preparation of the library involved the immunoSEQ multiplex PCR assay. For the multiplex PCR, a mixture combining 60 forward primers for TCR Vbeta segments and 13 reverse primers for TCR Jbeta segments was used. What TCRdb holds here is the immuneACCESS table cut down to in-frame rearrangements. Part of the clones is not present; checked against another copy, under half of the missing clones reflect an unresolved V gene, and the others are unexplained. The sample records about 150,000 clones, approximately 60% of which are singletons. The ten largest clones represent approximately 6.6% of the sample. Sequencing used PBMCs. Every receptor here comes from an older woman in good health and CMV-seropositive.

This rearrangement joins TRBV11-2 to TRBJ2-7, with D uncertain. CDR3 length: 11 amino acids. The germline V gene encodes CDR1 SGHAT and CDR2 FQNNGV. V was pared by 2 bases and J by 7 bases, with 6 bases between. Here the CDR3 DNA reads TGTGCCAGCAGCTTACTAGATGAGCAGTACTTC. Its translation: CASSLLDEQYF.

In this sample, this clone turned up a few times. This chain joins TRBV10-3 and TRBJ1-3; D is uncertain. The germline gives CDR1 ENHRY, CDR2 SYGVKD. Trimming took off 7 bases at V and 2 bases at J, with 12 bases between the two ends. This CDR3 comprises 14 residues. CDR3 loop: CAITPAEAGNTIYF. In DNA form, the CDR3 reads TGTGCCATCACTCCCGCGGAGGCTGGAAACACCATATATTTT.

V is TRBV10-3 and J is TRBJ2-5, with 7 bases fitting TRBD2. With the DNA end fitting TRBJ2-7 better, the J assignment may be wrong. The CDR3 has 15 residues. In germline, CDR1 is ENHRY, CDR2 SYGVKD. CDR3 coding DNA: TGTGCCATCAGTGACGGACTAGGGCCCTCCTACGAGCAGTACTTC. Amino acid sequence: CAISDGLGPSYEQYF.

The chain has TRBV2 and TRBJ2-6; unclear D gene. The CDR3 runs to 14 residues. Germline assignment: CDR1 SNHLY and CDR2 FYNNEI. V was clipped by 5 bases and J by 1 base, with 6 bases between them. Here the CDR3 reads CASSRLSGANVLTF. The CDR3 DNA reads TGTGCCAGCAGTAGACTTTCTGGGGCCAACGTCCTGACTTTC.

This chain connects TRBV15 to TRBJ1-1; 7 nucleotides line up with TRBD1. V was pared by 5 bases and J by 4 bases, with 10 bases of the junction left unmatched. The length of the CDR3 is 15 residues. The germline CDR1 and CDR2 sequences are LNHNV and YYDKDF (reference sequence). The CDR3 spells CATSPKTGILTEAFF. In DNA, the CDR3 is TGTGCCACCAGCCCCAAGACAGGGATCCTCACTGAAGCTTTCTTT.

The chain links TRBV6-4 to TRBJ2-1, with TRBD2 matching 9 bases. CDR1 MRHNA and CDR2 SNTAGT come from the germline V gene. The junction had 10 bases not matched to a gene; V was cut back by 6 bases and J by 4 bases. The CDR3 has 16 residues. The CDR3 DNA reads TGTGCCAGCAGCCAGATGGCGGGAGGGGATTACAATGAGCAGTTCTTC. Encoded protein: CASSQMAGGDYNEQFF.

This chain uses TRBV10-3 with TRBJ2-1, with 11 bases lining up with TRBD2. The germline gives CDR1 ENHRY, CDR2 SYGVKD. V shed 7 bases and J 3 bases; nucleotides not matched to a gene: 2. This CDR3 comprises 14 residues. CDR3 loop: CAITGTSGYNEQFF. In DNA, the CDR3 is TGTGCCATCACCGGGACTAGCGGCTACAATGAGCAGTTCTTC.

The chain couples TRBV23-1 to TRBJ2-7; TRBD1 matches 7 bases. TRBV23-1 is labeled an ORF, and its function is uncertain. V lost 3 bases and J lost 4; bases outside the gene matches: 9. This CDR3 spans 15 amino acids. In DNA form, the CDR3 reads TGCGCCAGCAGTCAGCCAGACAGGGTTTCTTACGAGCAGTACTTC. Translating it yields CASSQPDRVSYEQYF.

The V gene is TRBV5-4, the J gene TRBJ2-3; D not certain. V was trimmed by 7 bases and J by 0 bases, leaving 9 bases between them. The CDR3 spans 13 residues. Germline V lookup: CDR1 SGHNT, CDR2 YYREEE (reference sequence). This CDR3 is CASARISTDTQYF. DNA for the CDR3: TGTGCCAGCGCGCGGATTAGCACAGATACGCAGTATTTT.

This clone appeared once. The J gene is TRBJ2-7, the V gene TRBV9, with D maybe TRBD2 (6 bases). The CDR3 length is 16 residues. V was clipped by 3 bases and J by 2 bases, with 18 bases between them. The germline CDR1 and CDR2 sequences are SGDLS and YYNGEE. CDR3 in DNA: TGTGCCAGCAGCGACCGCTTGGGGACTCCGACCTACGAGCAGTACTTC. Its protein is CASSDRLGTPTYEQYF.

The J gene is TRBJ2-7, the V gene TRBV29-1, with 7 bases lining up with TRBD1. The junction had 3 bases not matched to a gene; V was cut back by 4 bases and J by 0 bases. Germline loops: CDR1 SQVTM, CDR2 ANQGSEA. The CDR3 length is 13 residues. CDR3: CSVADRASYEQYF. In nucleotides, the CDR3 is TGCAGCGTTGCCGACAGGGCCTCCTACGAGCAGTACTTC.

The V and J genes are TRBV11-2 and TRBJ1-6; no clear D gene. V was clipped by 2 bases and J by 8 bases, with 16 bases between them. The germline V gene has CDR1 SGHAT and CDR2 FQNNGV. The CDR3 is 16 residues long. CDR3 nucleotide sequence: TGTGCCAGCAGCTTAAGGGCCGGGGTGTTGCATTCACCCCTCCACTTT. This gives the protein CASSLRAGVLHSPLHF. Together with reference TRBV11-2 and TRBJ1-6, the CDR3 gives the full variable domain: EAGVAQSPRYKIIEKRQSVAFWCNPISGHATLYWYQQILGQGPKLLIQFQNNGVVDDSQLPKDRFSAERLKGVDSTLKIQPAKLEDSAVYLCASSLRAGVLHSPLHFGNGTRLTVT.

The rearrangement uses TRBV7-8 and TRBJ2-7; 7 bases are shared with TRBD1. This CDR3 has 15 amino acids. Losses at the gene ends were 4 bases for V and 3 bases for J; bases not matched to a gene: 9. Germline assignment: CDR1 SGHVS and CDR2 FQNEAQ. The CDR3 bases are TGTGCCAGCAGCTCTGGACAGGCCAGCTACTACGAGCAGTACTTC. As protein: CASSSGQASYYEQYF.

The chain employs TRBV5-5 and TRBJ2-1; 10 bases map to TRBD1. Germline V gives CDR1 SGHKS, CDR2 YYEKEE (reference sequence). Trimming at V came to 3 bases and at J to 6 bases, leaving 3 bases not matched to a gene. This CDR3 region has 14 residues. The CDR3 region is CASSSGQGSNEQFF. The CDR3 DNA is TGTGCCAGCAGCTCGGGACAGGGGTCCAATGAGCAGTTCTTC.

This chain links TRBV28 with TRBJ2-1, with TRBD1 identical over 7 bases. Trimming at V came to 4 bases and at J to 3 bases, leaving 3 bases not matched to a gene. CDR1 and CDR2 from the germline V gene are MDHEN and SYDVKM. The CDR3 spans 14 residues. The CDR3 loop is CASSSGDSYNEQFF. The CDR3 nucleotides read TGTGCCAGCAGTTCCGGGGACAGCTACAATGAGCAGTTCTTC.

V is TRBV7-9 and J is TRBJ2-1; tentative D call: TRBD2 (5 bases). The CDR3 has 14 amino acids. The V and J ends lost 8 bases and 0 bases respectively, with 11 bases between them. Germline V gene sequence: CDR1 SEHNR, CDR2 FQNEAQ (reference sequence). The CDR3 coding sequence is TGTGCCAGCTCGCGGGTTCACTCCTACAATGAGCAGTTCTTC. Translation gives CASSRVHSYNEQFF.

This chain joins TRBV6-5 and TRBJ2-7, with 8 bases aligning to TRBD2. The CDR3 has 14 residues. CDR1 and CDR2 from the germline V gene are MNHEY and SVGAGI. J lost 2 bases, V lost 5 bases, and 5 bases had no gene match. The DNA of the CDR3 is TGTGCCAGCAGTACGACTAGCGAAGCCTACGAGCAGTACTTC. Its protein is CASSTTSEAYEQYF.

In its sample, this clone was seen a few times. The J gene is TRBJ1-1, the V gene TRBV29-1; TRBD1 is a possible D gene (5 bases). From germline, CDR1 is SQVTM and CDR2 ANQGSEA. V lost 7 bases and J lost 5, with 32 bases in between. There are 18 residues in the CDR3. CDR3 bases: TGCAGCGCCCCCAGGGTATCATCTTTCTCTGGGGTAGGAACTGAAGCTTTCTTT. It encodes CSAPRVSSFSGVGTEAFF.

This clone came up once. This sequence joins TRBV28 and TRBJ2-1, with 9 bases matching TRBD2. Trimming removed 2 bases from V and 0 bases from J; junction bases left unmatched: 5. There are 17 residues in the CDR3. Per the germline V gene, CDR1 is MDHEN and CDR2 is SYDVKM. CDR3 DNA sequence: TGTGCCAGCAGTTTAAGGGCTAGCGGGAACTCCTACAATGAGCAGTTCTTC. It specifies CASSLRASGNSYNEQFF. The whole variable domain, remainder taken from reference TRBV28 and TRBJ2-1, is DVKVTQSSRYLVKRTGEKVFLECVQDMDHENMFWYRQDPGLGLRLIYFSYDVKMKEKGDIPEGYSVSREKKERFSLILESASTNQTSMYLCASSLRASGNSYNEQFFGPGTRLTVL.

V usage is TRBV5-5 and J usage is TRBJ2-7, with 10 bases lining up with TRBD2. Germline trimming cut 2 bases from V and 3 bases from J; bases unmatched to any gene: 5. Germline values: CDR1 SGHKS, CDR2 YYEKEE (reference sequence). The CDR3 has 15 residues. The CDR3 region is CASSLLAGLIYEQYF. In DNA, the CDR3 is TGTGCCAGCAGCTTACTAGCGGGACTAATCTACGAGCAGTACTTC.

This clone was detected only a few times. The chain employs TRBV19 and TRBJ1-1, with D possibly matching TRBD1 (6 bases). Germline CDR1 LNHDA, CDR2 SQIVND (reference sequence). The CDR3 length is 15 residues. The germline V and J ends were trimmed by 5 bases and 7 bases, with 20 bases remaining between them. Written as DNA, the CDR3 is TGTGCCAGTAGTCTCGCCCGGGGGGGGCGTGATGAAGCTTTCTTT. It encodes CASSLARGGRDEAFF. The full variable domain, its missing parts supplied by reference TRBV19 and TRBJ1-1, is DGGITQSPKYLFRKEGQNVTLSCEQNLNHDAMYWYRQDPGQGLRLIYYSQIVNDFQKGDIAEGYSVSREKKESFPLTVTSAQKNPTAFYLCASSLARGGRDEAFFGQGTRLTVV.

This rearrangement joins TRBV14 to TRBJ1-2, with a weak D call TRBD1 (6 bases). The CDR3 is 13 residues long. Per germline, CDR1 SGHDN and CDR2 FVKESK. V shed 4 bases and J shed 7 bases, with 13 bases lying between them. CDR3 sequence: CASSRTQGAGYTF. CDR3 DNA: TGTGCCAGCAGCCGAACACAGGGAGCTGGCTACACCTTC.

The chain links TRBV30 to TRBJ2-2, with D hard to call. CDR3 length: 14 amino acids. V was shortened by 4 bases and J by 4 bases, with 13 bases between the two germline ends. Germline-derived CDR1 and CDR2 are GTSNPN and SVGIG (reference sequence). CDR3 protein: CAWKAAYGTGELFF. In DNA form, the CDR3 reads TGTGCCTGGAAGGCGGCATATGGCACCGGGGAGCTGTTTTTT.

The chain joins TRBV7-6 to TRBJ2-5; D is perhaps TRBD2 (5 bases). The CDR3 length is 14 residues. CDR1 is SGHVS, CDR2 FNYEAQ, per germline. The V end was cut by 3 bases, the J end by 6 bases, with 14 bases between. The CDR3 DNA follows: TGTGCCAGCAGCTTTTACGGGGAAGCCCAGACCCAGTACTTC. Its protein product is CASSFYGEAQTQYF.

CDR3 DNA: TGTGCCAGCAACCCGGGGGGATCCCACGAGCAGTACTTC. Amino acids: CASNPGGSHEQYF. The chain uses TRBV7-2 and TRBJ2-7; 7 bases fit TRBD2. The J segment lost 5 bases and the V segment lost 7 bases, leaving 8 bases of the junction unmatched. Germline V gives CDR1 SGHTA, CDR2 FQGNSA. This CDR3 contains 13 residues.

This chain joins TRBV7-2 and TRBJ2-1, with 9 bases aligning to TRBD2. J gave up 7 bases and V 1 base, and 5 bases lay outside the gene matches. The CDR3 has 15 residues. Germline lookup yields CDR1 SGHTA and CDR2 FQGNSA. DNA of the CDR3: TGTGCCAGCAGCTTAGTGGGGACTAGCCTTAATGAGCAGTTCTTC. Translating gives CASSLVGTSLNEQFF.